The 26 T cell receptor beta chains below were found in one sample sequenced in a study of lymphopenia after photon versus proton radiotherapy. Profiled with immunoSEQ multiplex PCR; TCRdb holds only in-frame clones, not every one. The sample yields approximately 170,000 clones, 88% seen once. The specimen comprised peripheral blood, sampled from a patient treated with photon-based radiotherapy. These receptors were collected from a man aged 45 to 65 with gastric cancer.

V usage is TRBV7-3 and J usage is TRBJ2-7; 9 bases agree with TRBD1. The CDR3 has 15 amino acids. The V segment lost 5 bases and the J segment 3 bases; nucleotides outside the gene matches: 8. The V gene's germline CDR1 is SGHTA and CDR2 FQGTGA. The CDR3 here is CASSQGTGSRYEQYF. CDR3 sequence (DNA): TGTGCCAGCAGCCAGGGGACAGGGTCCCGCTACGAGCAGTACTTC.

The chain joins TRBV6-5 to TRBJ2-2; D unresolved. V lost 0 bases and J lost 3, with 11 bases in between. Looked up from germline, CDR1 is MNHEY and CDR2 is SVGAGI. The CDR3 is 16 amino acids. Here the CDR3 DNA reads TGTGCCAGCAGTTACTCAGCTACCGATTACACCGGGGAGCTGTTTTTT. Amino acids: CASSYSATDYTGELFF.

This clone was picked up a small number of times. The rearrangement links TRBV7-9 to TRBJ2-1, with TRBD1 matching over 10 bases. Per germline, CDR1 SEHNR and CDR2 FQNEAQ (reference sequence). This CDR3 spans 16 amino acids. V was pared by 1 base and J by 6 bases, with 6 bases of the junction left unmatched. Here the CDR3 DNA reads TGTGCCAGCAGCTTAGGGACAGGGGGAGGAGGCAATGAGCAGTTCTTC. Its translation: CASSLGTGGGGNEQFF.

The gene calls are TRBV19 and TRBJ1-3; no clear D gene. CDR1 and CDR2 (germline): LNHDA, SQIVND (reference sequence). CDR3 length: 14 residues. V lost 5 bases to trimming and J lost 0 bases, with 8 bases between them. The CDR3 nucleotides are TGTGCCAGTAGTGATCAAAACTCTGGAAACACCATATATTTT. Encoded protein: CASSDQNSGNTIYF.

The DNA of the CDR3 is TGTGCCAGCAGCTCAGGACAGACCCAGTACTTC. Its translation: CASSSGQTQYF. This chain connects TRBV7-2 to TRBJ2-5, with D hard to call. V was cut by 4 bases and J by 6 bases, with 6 bases left in between. Germline CDR1 and CDR2: SGHTA and FQGNSA. CDR3 length: 11 residues.

V usage is TRBV30 and J usage is TRBJ2-3, with D unresolved. Germline CDR1 and CDR2: GTSNPN and SVGIG (reference sequence). Trimming removed 0 bases from V and 2 bases from J, with 12 bases in between. The CDR3 runs to 15 residues. CDR3 protein: CAWSVLGRNTDTQYF. CDR3 bases: TGTGCCTGGAGTGTACTCGGGCGTAACACAGATACGCAGTATTTT.

The chain has TRBV7-2 and TRBJ2-3, with D tentatively TRBD2 (5 bases). Germline V gene sequence: CDR1 SGHTA, CDR2 FQGNSA. V was clipped by 3 bases and J by 0 bases, with 10 bases between them. The length of the CDR3 is 15 residues. CDR3 amino acids: CASSFRGGSTDTQYF. CDR3 in DNA: TGTGCCAGCAGCTTCCGAGGCGGGAGCACAGATACGCAGTATTTT.

The V gene is TRBV4-1, the J gene TRBJ2-2, with TRBD2 as a possible D gene (6 bases). CDR3 length: 15 residues. Germline CDR1 is MGHRA and CDR2 is YSYEKL. V lost 6 bases to trimming and J lost 4 bases, with 15 bases between them. CDR3 coding DNA: TGCGCCAGCAGGCGGAGGGCCTTAGGCACCGGGGAGCTGTTTTTT. Its protein is CASRRRALGTGELFF.

CDR3 protein: CASRVGETGGYTF. CDR3 DNA sequence: TGTGCCAGCAGAGTAGGGGAGACGGGAGGCTACACCTTC. The V call is TRBV7-9, the J call TRBJ1-2, with D possibly TRBD1 on 5 matching bases. Germline CDR1 is SEHNR and CDR2 is FQNEAQ (reference sequence). Trimming removed 6 bases from V and 8 bases from J, with 16 bases in between. This CDR3 has 13 residues. Full variable domain (missing parts from reference TRBV7-9 and TRBJ1-2): DTGVSQNPRHKITKRGQNVTFRCDPISEHNRLYWYRQTLGQGPEFLTYFQNEAQLEKSRLLSDRFSAERPKGSFSTLEIQRTEQGDSAMYLCASRVGETGGYTFGSGTRLTVV.

The rearrangement joins TRBV28 to TRBJ2-5, with D unresolved. The CDR3 runs to 10 residues. Trimming removed 6 bases from V and 5 bases from J, with 4 bases in between. Per the germline V gene, CDR1 is MDHEN and CDR2 is SYDVKM. CDR3 nucleotides: TGTGCCAGCAGAGGGGAGACCCAGTACTTC. It encodes CASRGETQYF.

V usage is TRBV18 and J usage is TRBJ2-2, with 8 nucleotides matching TRBD1. Trimming at V came to 0 bases and at J to 5 bases, leaving 2 bases not matched to a gene. This CDR3 has 15 residues. Per germline, CDR1 KGHSH and CDR2 LQKENI. The CDR3 nucleotides read TGTGCCAGCTCACCACCCACAGGGGGGACCGGGGAGCTGTTTTTT. Protein: CASSPPTGGTGELFF.

The V gene is TRBV2, the J gene TRBJ1-5; D remains unclear. V lost 6 bases and J lost 4, with 10 bases in between. Germline V gene data show CDR1 as SNHLY and CDR2 as FYNNEI. This CDR3 contains 13 residues. The DNA of the CDR3 is TGTGCCAGCAGGCGAGAGGAGAATCAGCCCCAGCATTTT. This translates into CASRREENQPQHF.

This sequence joins TRBV4-3 and TRBJ2-3; possibly TRBD2 for D (5 bases). The CDR3 sequence is 13 residues long. Germline CDR1 reads LGHNA; CDR2 reads YSLEER. V lost 0 bases and J lost 4, with 5 bases in between. In DNA, the CDR3 is TGCGCCAGCAGCCAAGAACTAGCAGATACGCAGTATTTT. Protein product: CASSQELADTQYF.

The genes are TRBV19 and TRBJ2-7, with a weak D call TRBD2 (6 bases). Deletions cut 4 bases from V and 4 bases from J, with 17 bases between. The CDR3 consists of 15 residues. Looked up from germline, CDR1 is LNHDA and CDR2 is SQIVND (reference sequence). CDR3 nucleotide sequence: TGTGCCAGTAGTACTAGGACGGAGGGTCGTTACGAGCAGTACTTC. This gives the protein CASSTRTEGRYEQYF.

As regards this clone: Additional DNA sequences in this sample encode the identical CDR3. The chain carries TRBV6-5 and TRBJ2-7, with TRBD2 identical over 11 bases. In germline, CDR1 is MNHEY, CDR2 SVGAGI. J was trimmed by 3 bases and V by 5 bases; bases with no gene match: 3. The CDR3 length is 14 residues. The CDR3 protein is CASSRTSGSYEQYF. CDR3 in DNA: TGTGCCAGCAGTCGAACTAGCGGGAGCTACGAGCAGTACTTC.

This chain links TRBV27 with TRBJ2-2; possibly TRBD1 for D (5 bases). CDR1 and CDR2 from the germline V gene are MNHEY and SMNVEV (reference sequence). The CDR3 totals 14 residues. V dropped 3 bases and J dropped 5 bases, with 10 bases sitting between them. The CDR3 coding sequence is TGTGCCAGCAGTTTTTATCAGGGAACCGGGGAGCTGTTTTTT. It codes for CASSFYQGTGELFF.

This chain's CDR3 is CASFSGTSRDEQFF. CDR3 nucleotides: TGCGCCAGCTTCTCCGGGACTAGCCGGGATGAGCAGTTCTTC. The rearrangement links TRBV10-2 to TRBJ2-1; 9 bases line up with TRBD2. V lost 8 bases to trimming and J lost 8 bases; unmatched junction nucleotides: 10. This CDR3 spans 14 amino acids. CDR1 is WSHSY and CDR2 is SAAADI in the germline V gene.

The rearrangement links TRBV6-5 to TRBJ1-1; the D is unclear. The CDR3 contains 11 residues. The V gene lost 8 bases and the J gene lost 1 base, with 5 bases spanning the gap. From germline, CDR1 is MNHEY and CDR2 SVGAGI. The CDR3 spells CASGRNTEAFF. The DNA for the CDR3 is TGTGCCAGCGGTAGGAACACTGAAGCTTTCTTT.

J is TRBJ2-5 and V is TRBV5-1; 9 nucleotides align to TRBD2. After removal of 4 bases from V and 3 bases from J, the junction contained 10 bases not matched to a gene. The CDR3 is 16 amino acids. Germline V gene sequence: CDR1 SGHRS, CDR2 YFSETQ. DNA of the CDR3: TGCGCCAGCAGCCGACTCGGAGTAGCGGGAGAAGAGACCCAGTACTTC. Translated, it gives CASSRLGVAGEETQYF. The entire variable domain, with the rest obtained from reference TRBV5-1 and TRBJ2-5, is as follows: KAGVTQTPRYLIKTRGQQVTLSCSPISGHRSVSWYQQTPGQGLQFLFEYFSETQRNKGNFPGRFSGRQFSNSRSEMNVSTLELGDSALYLCASSRLGVAGEETQYFGPGTRLLVL.

J is TRBJ1-1 and V is TRBV4-3; D is perhaps TRBD1 (5 bases). V was cut by 1 base and J by 0 bases, with 12 bases left in between. The CDR3 loop spans 16 amino acids. The germline V gene encodes CDR1 LGHNA and CDR2 YSLEER. Here the CDR3 DNA reads TGCGCCAGCAGCCAAGCCCTCGACAGCCTGAACACTGAAGCTTTCTTT. It is translated as CASSQALDSLNTEAFF.

The V and J genes are TRBV28 and TRBJ1-2; perhaps TRBD1 as D (6 bases). This CDR3 is 13 amino acids long. Looked up from germline, CDR1 is MDHEN and CDR2 is SYDVKM. V was trimmed by 6 bases and J by 4 bases, leaving 12 bases between them. The CDR3 reads CASSSGQPYGYTF. The CDR3 DNA follows: TGTGCCAGCAGCTCTGGACAGCCCTATGGCTACACCTTC.

The rearrangement links TRBV29-1 to TRBJ2-3; D not resolved. The CDR3 covers 13 residues. Trimming stripped 3 bases from V and 2 bases from J, with 9 bases between. In germline, CDR1 is SQVTM, CDR2 ANQGSEA. CDR3 DNA sequence: TGCAGCGTTGATCGGACGTACACAGATACGCAGTATTTT. Translated: CSVDRTYTDTQYF.

The chain has TRBV5-1 and TRBJ1-2, with D possibly matching TRBD1 (5 bases). This CDR3 region has 17 residues. Germline assignment: CDR1 SGHRS and CDR2 YFSETQ. V shed 0 bases and J shed 4 bases, with 19 bases lying between them. The CDR3 DNA follows: TGCGCCAGCAGCTTGGCCGAGGGTTCAGGGCCTAGCTATGGCTACACCTTC. Encoded protein: CASSLAEGSGPSYGYTF. Looking up the rest from reference TRBV5-1 and TRBJ1-2 gives the full variable domain: KAGVTQTPRYLIKTRGQQVTLSCSPISGHRSVSWYQQTPGQGLQFLFEYFSETQRNKGNFPGRFSGRQFSNSRSEMNVSTLELGDSALYLCASSLAEGSGPSYGYTFGSGTRLTVV.

This clone has just one count. The rearrangement links TRBV29-1 to TRBJ2-3; a possible D gene is TRBD2 (7 bases). Trimming cost V 3 bases and J 2 bases, with 12 bases left between them. This CDR3 is 14 amino acids long. The germline V gene has CDR1 SQVTM and CDR2 ANQGSEA. The CDR3 coding sequence is TGCAGCGTTGAGCGGGGGACACACACAGATACGCAGTATTTT. Amino acids: CSVERGTHTDTQYF.

This clone has just a few counts. The chain employs TRBV27 and TRBJ2-7; D not certain. Germline-derived CDR1 and CDR2 are MNHEY and SMNVEV (reference sequence). The CDR3 spans 10 residues. Trimming took 7 bases from V and 0 from J, leaving 1 base between them. In nucleotides, the CDR3 is TGTGCCAGCATCTCCTACGAGCAGTACTTC. Residues: CASISYEQYF.

The chain is built from TRBV18 and TRBJ2-7, with 10 bases aligning to TRBD2. CDR3 size: 16 residues. Germline V gene data show CDR1 as KGHSH and CDR2 as LQKENI. After removal of 4 bases from V and 0 bases from J, the junction contained 6 bases not matched to a gene. The CDR3 region is CASSRIAGGTSYEQYF. The CDR3 DNA reads TGTGCCAGCTCACGGATAGCGGGAGGAACCTCCTACGAGCAGTACTTC. Looking up the rest from reference TRBV18 and TRBJ2-7 gives the full variable domain: NAGVMQNPRHLVRRRGQEARLRCSPMKGHSHVYWYRQLPEEGLKFMVYLQKENIIDESGMPKERFSAEFPKEGPSILRIQQVVRGDSAAYFCASSRIAGGTSYEQYFGPGTRLTVT.